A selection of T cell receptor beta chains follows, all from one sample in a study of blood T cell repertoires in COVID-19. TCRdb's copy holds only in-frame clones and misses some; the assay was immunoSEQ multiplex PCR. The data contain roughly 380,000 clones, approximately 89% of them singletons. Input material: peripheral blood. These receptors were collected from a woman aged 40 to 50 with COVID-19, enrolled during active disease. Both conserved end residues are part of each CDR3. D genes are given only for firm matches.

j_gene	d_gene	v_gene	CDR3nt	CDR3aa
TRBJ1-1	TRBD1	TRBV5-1	TGCGCCAGCAGCCCCGGGACAGGGGGCAGGGACACTGAAGCTTTCTTT	CASSPGTGGRDTEAFF
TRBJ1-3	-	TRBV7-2	TGTGCCAGCAGGGAAGGTGGGGCCGGCGGAAACACCATATATTTT	CASREGGAGGNTIYF
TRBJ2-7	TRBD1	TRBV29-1	TGCAGCGTCTACGGGACAGGGGAAGAGCAGTACTTC	CSVYGTGEEQYF
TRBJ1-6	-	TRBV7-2	TGTGCCAGCGGGGCATTTCAACCCCTCCACTTT	CASGAFQPLHF
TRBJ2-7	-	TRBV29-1	TGCAGCGTTGGCCTAGCCCAAGCTACAGAGCAGTACTTC	CSVGLAQATEQYF
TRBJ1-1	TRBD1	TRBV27	TGTGCCAGCAGTTTATCACTTACAGGGGGCACTGAAGCTTTCTTT	CASSLSLTGGTEAFF
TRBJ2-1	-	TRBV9	TGTGCCAGCAGCGTCTCCCCGAGCTCCTACAATGAGCAGTTCTTC	CASSVSPSSYNEQFF
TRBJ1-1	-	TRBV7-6	TGTGCCAGCAGCTTATTTACCGGGGAGGCTGAAGCTTTCTTT	CASSLFTGEAEAFF
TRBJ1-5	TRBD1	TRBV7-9	TGTGCCAGCAGCGCTACGACAGGGGGAACCCATCAGCCCCAGCATTTT	CASSATTGGTHQPQHF
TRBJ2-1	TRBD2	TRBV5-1	TGCGCCAGCAGCTTGGCCCTAGCGGGAGTGAACGAGCAGTTCTTC	CASSLALAGVNEQFF
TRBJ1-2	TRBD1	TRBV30	TGTGCCTGCAGCCCCCGACAGGGGGCCATCTATGGCTACACCTTC	CACSPRQGAIYGYTF
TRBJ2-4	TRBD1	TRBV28	TGTGCCAGCAGTCTTCGGACAGGGCTAAACATTCAGTACTTC	CASSLRTGLNIQYF
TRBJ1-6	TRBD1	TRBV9	TGTGCCAGCAGCCCGGGGGACAGGGATATTTCACCCCTCCACTTT	CASSPGDRDISPLHF
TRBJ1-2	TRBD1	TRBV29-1	TGCAGTTTTTTAACCGGGACAGGGGGCCACTATGGCTACACCTTC	CSFLTGTGGHYGYTF
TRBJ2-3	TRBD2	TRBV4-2	TGTGCCAGCAGCCGCCTATCCGGGACTAGCGGGGGGGCCAGGGCAGATACGCAGTATTTT	CASSRLSGTSGGARADTQYF
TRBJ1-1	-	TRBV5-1	TGCGCCAGCAGCTATGACACCGTCCGTGAAGCTTTCTTT	CASSYDTVREAFF